This TCR beta chain stems from a study of a mutant IDH1 vaccine in newly diagnosed glioma. Study at large: Treated patients had a mean age of approximately 41 years and a sex split that was approximately 62% male and 37.5% female. Former treatment meant radiotherapy, temozolomide, or both; the majority had gotten both. Broader study findings: Pseudoprogression looked unconnected to shifts in top peripheral T cell clonotypes. Vaccination elicited immune responses in roughly 93% of patients.

Method: immunoSEQ multiplex PCR; TCRdb's copy keeps in-frame clones and lacks some. The sample lists tens of thousands of clones; roughly 90% were seen once. The CDR3 spans 16 residues. The germline V gene has CDR1 MNHNY and CDR2 SVGAGI (reference sequence). J gave up 5 bases and V 8 bases, and 7 bases lay outside the gene matches. Details on this clone: Antigen unknown.

As for time point: week 47, end of study. The content of each vaccine dose was 300 ug of mutant IDH1 20-mer peptide, and topical imiquimod accompanied it. Sequenced here: PBMCs, sampled from a glioma patient whose treatment included an IDH1 peptide vaccine. The receptor's source is a man aged 35 to 55 with glioma. This chain links TRBV6-6 with TRBJ2-3; 16 bases are a match to TRBD2. The CDR3 is CASGLGLAGGEDTQYF. The CDR3 nucleotides read TGTGCCAGCGGGCTGGGACTAGCGGGAGGGGAAGATACGCAGTATTTT.